This note documents a single TCR beta chain sequence. Its antigen remains unidentified. This sample is drawn from a study of OX40 agonist ivuxolimab in advanced cancers. General observations from the study: Partly responding patients at 0.1-3.0 mg/kg showed some of the smallest clonal expansion.

Some clones are missing from TCRdb's copy, which holds only in-frame ones; the method was immunoSEQ multiplex PCR. The data hold approximately 10,000 clones, with roughly 90% observed a single time. Individuals having autoimmune disease history or systemic immunosuppression were not enrolled. Between the trimmed V and J ends, which lost 1 base and 4 bases, there was a span of 5 bases. The CDR3 is 13 residues long. Germline assignment: CDR1 SEHNR and CDR2 FQNEAQ (reference sequence). This sequence was found in an adult with an advanced solid tumor such as melanoma, head and neck, liver or kidney cancer. This rearrangement joins TRBV7-9 to TRBJ2-1; D remains ambiguous. The input for sequencing was CD4+ or CD8+ T cells sorted from blood, taken in a trial of the OX40 agonist ivuxolimab. CDR3 in amino acids: CASSLGPYNEQFF. The CDR3 DNA is TGTGCCAGCAGCTTAGGGCCTTACAATGAGCAGTTCTTC.